Each of the 29 T cell receptor beta chains below was sequenced from the same sample in a study of cytomegalovirus exposure and HLA in healthy donors. Method: immunoSEQ multiplex PCR; TCRdb's copy keeps in-frame clones and lacks some. Of 130,000 or so clones in the sample, roughly 86% were seen once. Sequenced material: PBMCs. These receptors originate from a man aged 30-40 years in good health and CMV-seronegative.

The CDR3 sequence is CASSPDRGAYGYTF. In DNA, the CDR3 is TGTGCCAGCAGTCCCGACAGGGGAGCCTATGGCTACACCTTC. This chain uses TRBV6-5 with TRBJ1-2, with 8 bases aligning to TRBD1. V lost 5 bases to trimming and J lost 4 bases; unmatched junction nucleotides: 6. The germline CDR1 and CDR2 sequences are MNHEY and SVGAGI. The CDR3 is 14 amino acids.

The chain carries TRBV27 and TRBJ1-2; TRBD1 is a possible D gene (5 bases). The V gene's germline CDR1 is MNHEY and CDR2 SMNVEV (reference sequence). V lost 6 bases, J lost 4 bases, and 12 bases lay in between. This CDR3 has 13 amino acids. CDR3 coding DNA: TGTGCCAGCAGCCCTCCAGGGTTCTATGGCTACACCTTC. Amino acid sequence: CASSPPGFYGYTF.

J is TRBJ1-2 and V is TRBV2; the D is unclear. Germline loops: CDR1 SNHLY, CDR2 FYNNEI. The CDR3 extends over 12 amino acids. Trimming shortened V by 10 bases and J by 4 bases, and 13 bases separated the two germline ends. The CDR3 DNA reads TGTGCCATCTACCGGGAGATCTATGGCTACACCTTC. Amino acids: CAIYREIYGYTF.

This clone was picked up a small number of times. The chain links TRBV19 to TRBJ1-1; D is unclear. V was cut by 7 bases and J by 0 bases, with 15 bases left in between. The CDR3 is made up of 15 amino acids. Germline CDR1 and CDR2: LNHDA and SQIVND (reference sequence). This CDR3 is CASIPPGGLNTEAFF. The CDR3 DNA sequence: TGTGCCAGTATACCCCCGGGTGGGTTGAACACTGAAGCTTTCTTT.

The chain uses TRBV7-2 and TRBJ2-7; 16 nucleotides align to TRBD2. The CDR3 covers 18 residues. The V and J ends lost 4 bases and 3 bases, in that order; junction bases with no gene match: 9. Germline values: CDR1 SGHTA, CDR2 FQGNSA. This chain's CDR3 is CASSSGTSGGALSYEQYF. The CDR3 nucleotides read TGTGCCAGCAGCTCCGGGACTAGCGGGGGGGCCTTGAGCTACGAGCAGTACTTC.

The chain joins TRBV2 to TRBJ1-5; no firm D call. The CDR3 extends over 16 amino acids. Germline V lookup: CDR1 SNHLY, CDR2 FYNNEI. V was shortened by 4 bases and J by 2 bases, with 15 bases between the two germline ends. The CDR3 DNA reads as TGTGCCAGCAGTGGCCTGAGGGAGTGGGGCAATCAGCCCCAGCATTTT. It codes for CASSGLREWGNQPQHF. Full variable domain (missing parts from reference TRBV2 and TRBJ1-5): EPEVTQTPSHQVTQMGQEVILRCVPISNHLYFYWYRQILGQKVEFLVSFYNNEISEKSEIFDDQFSVERPDGSNFTLKIRSTKLEDSAMYFCASSGLREWGNQPQHFGDGTRLSIL.

The rearrangement joins TRBV6-5 to TRBJ1-5, with a possible D match to TRBD1 (5 bases). Trimming pared 6 bases from V and 3 bases from J, leaving 15 bases between. The length of the CDR3 is 15 residues. The V gene's germline CDR1 is MNHEY and CDR2 SVGAGI. CDR3 DNA: TGTGCCAGCAGCAGCGACAGAGGCTTCAATCAGCCCCAGCATTTT. It translates to CASSSDRGFNQPQHF.

The chain combines TRBV15 with TRBJ2-7; TRBD1 agrees at 12 bases. The germline V gene has CDR1 LNHNV and CDR2 YYDKDF (reference sequence). CDR3 size: 15 residues. The J segment lost 4 bases and the V segment lost 5 bases, leaving 6 bases of the junction unmatched. In DNA form, the CDR3 reads TGTGCCACCAGCGGACCGGGACAGGGGGCGTACGAGCAGTACTTC. It codes for CATSGPGQGAYEQYF.

V usage is TRBV5-4 and J usage is TRBJ2-2; 9 nucleotides align to TRBD2. This CDR3 is built from 15 residues. Looked up from germline, CDR1 is SGHNT and CDR2 is YYREEE (reference sequence). J gave up 5 bases and V 0 bases, and 2 bases lay outside the gene matches. CDR3 amino acids: CASSLDLAGTGELFF. CDR3 DNA sequence: TGTGCCAGCAGCTTGGACCTAGCGGGGACCGGGGAGCTGTTTTTT.

Comment on this clone: This likely stems from a read error, as it lies one base from a far larger clone. This same CDR3 is encoded by further DNA sequences in the sample. The chain employs TRBV6-4 and TRBJ2-1; 10 bases are a match to TRBD2. V shed 0 bases and J 6 bases; nucleotides not matched to a gene: 2. CDR1 and CDR2 from the germline V gene are MRHNA and SNTAGT. The CDR3 contains 15 residues. The CDR3 DNA reads TGTGCCAGCAGTGACTCGAGCGGGGGGGCCAATGAGCAGTTCTTC. Its protein is CASSDSSGGANEQFF.

V is TRBV7-9 and J is TRBJ2-2; 7 bases are shared with TRBD1. Germline lookup yields CDR1 SEHNR and CDR2 FQNEAQ (reference sequence). V lost 5 bases and J lost 5; bases outside the gene matches: 14. The CDR3 consists of 17 residues. CDR3 coding DNA: TGTGCCAGCAGCCCACCGCGGACAGGAGTTGGGACCGGGGAGCTGTTTTTT. It yields the protein CASSPPRTGVGTGELFF.

The gene calls are TRBV9 and TRBJ1-4, with 9 bases lining up with TRBD1. Unmatched junction bases numbered 9, after V lost 3 bases and J lost 3 bases. The CDR3 is 17 residues long. Germline CDR1 SGDLS, CDR2 YYNGEE. DNA of the CDR3: TGTGCCAGCAGCGGGGGAACCGGGACAGGGCCTAATGAAAAACTGTTTTTT. This codes for CASSGGTGTGPNEKLFF.

This rearrangement joins TRBV18 to TRBJ1-5; TRBD1 is a possible D gene (5 bases). Trimming shortened V by 2 bases and J by 6 bases, and 14 bases separated the two germline ends. From germline, CDR1 is KGHSH and CDR2 LQKENI. There are 15 residues in the CDR3. The CDR3 nucleotides are TGTGCCAGCTCACCATCCGGGGGAGCGGCTCAGCCCCAGCATTTT. Translation: CASSPSGGAAQPQHF.

The chain joins TRBV7-6 to TRBJ2-1, with 7 nucleotides matching TRBD1. Trimming cost V 1 base and J 4 bases; bases outside gene matches: 7. This CDR3 is 16 amino acids long. CDR1 is SGHVS and CDR2 is FNYEAQ in the germline V gene. The CDR3 region is CASSLERDRVYNEQFF. In DNA form, the CDR3 reads TGTGCCAGCAGCTTAGAACGGGACAGAGTTTACAATGAGCAGTTCTTC. Filled out from reference TRBV7-6 and TRBJ2-1, the complete variable domain reads GAGVSQSPRYKVTKRGQDVALRCDPISGHVSLYWYRQALGQGPEFLTYFNYEAQQDKSGLPNDRFSAERPEGSISTLTIQRTEQRDSAMYRCASSLERDRVYNEQFFGPGTRLTVL.

On this clone itself: The junction departs from the called germline gene at one end, perhaps through a read error. The chain carries TRBV7-7 and TRBJ2-5, with 7 bases lining up with TRBD1. Germline CDR1 reads SSHAT; CDR2 reads FNYEAQ (reference sequence). CDR3 length: 17 residues. This CDR3 is CASSFGRGRGSAGTQYF. In DNA, the CDR3 is TGTGCTAGCAGCTTCGGAAGGGGGCGCGGGTCAGCAGGGACCCAGTACTTC. Full variable domain (remainder filled in from reference TRBV7-7 and TRBJ2-5): GAGVSQSPRYKVTKRGQDVTLRCDPISSHATLYWYQQALGQGPEFLTYFNYEAQPDKSGLPSDRFSAERPEGSISTLTIQRTEQRDSAMYRCASSFGRGRGSAGTQYFGPGTRLLVL.

This clone came up once. The CDR3 protein is CASSLIRTDTEAFF. The CDR3 bases are TGTGCCAGCAGTTTAATCCGGACAGACACTGAAGCTTTCTTT. This chain uses TRBV28 with TRBJ1-1, with TRBD1 as a possible D gene (6 bases). The V and J ends lost 2 bases and 3 bases respectively, with 10 bases between them. In germline, CDR1 is MDHEN, CDR2 SYDVKM. The CDR3 spans 14 residues.

This sequence joins TRBV28 and TRBJ2-7; 10 nucleotides match TRBD1. The CDR3 length is 14 residues. Trimming at V came to 6 bases and at J to 6 bases, leaving 8 bases not matched to a gene. Germline V gene lookup returns CDR1 MDHEN and CDR2 SYDVKM. As DNA, the CDR3 is TGTGCCAGCAGGCTGGGACAGGGGTTTGCCGAGCAGTACTTC. Its translation is CASRLGQGFAEQYF.

This clone was counted a few times. This chain joins TRBV2 and TRBJ1-5, with D perhaps TRBD1 (5 bases). The CDR3 has 12 amino acids. Germline lookup yields CDR1 SNHLY and CDR2 FYNNEI. Trimming cost V 6 bases and J 14 bases, with 17 bases left between them. CDR3 DNA sequence: TGTGCCAGCAGCTATTCCCCCGACAGTAAGCATTTT. Amino acid sequence: CASSYSPDSKHF.

The V and J genes are TRBV5-1 and TRBJ2-4; D not resolved. This CDR3 is built from 13 residues. Looked up from germline, CDR1 is SGHRS and CDR2 is YFSETQ. Between the trimmed V and J ends, which lost 1 base and 5 bases, there was a span of 7 bases. The CDR3 sequence is CASSLISQNIQYF. Here the CDR3 DNA reads TGCGCCAGCAGCTTGATTAGCCAAAACATTCAGTACTTC.

The rearrangement joins TRBV4-2 to TRBJ1-6; 10 nucleotides align to TRBD1. The junction had 4 bases not matched to a gene; V was cut back by 0 bases and J by 8 bases. Germline CDR1 LGHNA, CDR2 YNFKEQ. The CDR3 loop spans 16 amino acids. CDR3 loop: CASSQDEGTGDSPLHF. The CDR3 nucleotides read TGTGCCAGCAGCCAAGACGAAGGGACAGGGGATTCACCCCTCCACTTT.

This chain links TRBV4-3 with TRBJ2-3, with 7 bases identical to TRBD2. This CDR3 has 15 residues. Germline values: CDR1 LGHNA, CDR2 YSLEER. V was pared by 5 bases and J by 5 bases, with 10 bases of the junction left unmatched. In DNA form, the CDR3 reads TGCGCCAGCAGCGTAGGGTGGGGGGGACGAGATACGCAGTATTTT. Its protein product is CASSVGWGGRDTQYF.

The CDR3 DNA reads TGCGCCAGCCACCAGGGGGGCATTCAGTACTTC. Protein sequence: CASHQGGIQYF. The genes are TRBV5-1 and TRBJ2-4, with D tentatively TRBD1 (7 bases). Between the trimmed V and J ends, which lost 7 bases and 9 bases, there was a span of 11 bases. This CDR3 is 11 amino acids long. Germline V lookup: CDR1 SGHRS, CDR2 YFSETQ.

The CDR3 sequence is CASSKSGGFYEQYF. In nucleotides, the CDR3 is TGTGCCAGCAGCAAGAGCGGGGGGTTCTACGAGCAGTACTTC. The chain employs TRBV5-5 and TRBJ2-7, with 9 bases matching TRBD2. The CDR3 consists of 14 residues. Per germline, CDR1 SGHKS and CDR2 YYEKEE (reference sequence). V trimming: 4 bases; J trimming: 3 bases; junction bases outside the gene matches: 5. The whole variable domain, filled in from reference TRBV5-5 and TRBJ2-7, reads DAGVTQSPTHLIKTRGQQVTLRCSPISGHKSVSWYQQVLGQGPQFIFQYYEKEERGRGNFPDRFSARQFPNYSSELNVNALLLGDSALYLCASSKSGGFYEQYFGPGTRLTVT.

The chain uses TRBV27 and TRBJ2-1; TRBD2 matches at 16 bases. The junction had 7 bases not matched to a gene; V was cut back by 3 bases and J by 8 bases. The CDR3 has 17 residues. From germline, CDR1 is MNHEY and CDR2 SMNVEV (reference sequence). The DNA for the CDR3 is TGTGCCAGCAGTTTGGGGACTAGCGGGGGGGCGAGTGATGAGCAGTTCTTC. This encodes CASSLGTSGGASDEQFF.

In this sample, this clone turned up once. The chain employs TRBV10-3 and TRBJ2-7, with 7 bases that match TRBD1. V lost 7 bases, J lost 3 bases, and 9 bases stayed unmatched. The germline V gene encodes CDR1 ENHRY and CDR2 SYGVKD. This CDR3 region has 14 residues. CDR3 residues: CAINNDRVDYEQYF. CDR3 bases: TGTGCCATCAACAATGACAGGGTAGACTACGAGCAGTACTTC.

This rearrangement joins TRBV19 to TRBJ1-2; 8 bases are a match to TRBD1. The length of the CDR3 is 14 residues. Germline assignment: CDR1 LNHDA and CDR2 SQIVND (reference sequence). Trimming at V came to 3 bases and at J to 4 bases, leaving 4 bases not matched to a gene. The CDR3 DNA sequence: TGTGCCAGTAGTATCGGGACAGGACCCTATGGCTACACCTTC. It codes for CASSIGTGPYGYTF.

The chain combines TRBV29-1 with TRBJ2-1, with D uncertain. The CDR3 consists of 13 residues. The germline gives CDR1 SQVTM, CDR2 ANQGSEA. Deletions cut 1 base from V and 6 bases from J, with 10 bases between. The CDR3 DNA reads as TGCAGCGTTGAAGCCGACTTGGGCAATGAGCAGTTCTTC. This translates into CSVEADLGNEQFF.

The chain links TRBV7-9 to TRBJ2-6; perhaps TRBD1 as D (7 bases). The germline gives CDR1 SEHNR, CDR2 FQNEAQ (reference sequence). Trimming removed 2 bases at V and 1 base at J, with 12 bases between. The CDR3 has 17 amino acids. The CDR3 nucleotides are TGTGCCAGCAGCTTACCCAGGGGGGTATCTGGGGCCAACGTCCTGACTTTC. This encodes CASSLPRGVSGANVLTF.

In the case of this clone: The same CDR3 arises from other DNA sequences in this sample as well. The V call is TRBV18, the J call TRBJ1-5; D remains unclear. Germline CDR1 is KGHSH and CDR2 is LQKENI. V was trimmed by 3 bases and J by 5 bases, leaving 8 bases between them. This CDR3 is built from 13 residues. This CDR3 is CASSPGRDQPQHF. The DNA of the CDR3 is TGTGCCAGCTCACCGGGGAGGGATCAGCCCCAGCATTTT.